One sample yielded the 32 T cell receptor beta chains listed below, sequenced in a study of Ad26.COV2.S vaccination and SARS-CoV-2 variants. Using immunoSEQ multiplex PCR, the repertoire was profiled, and TCRdb retains in-frame clones only, with some absent. The table includes about 400,000 clones, 70% to 90% detected once. Treatment indicated: over 15 received Ad26.COV2.S at low or high dose, single or two shots; a few received placebo; per-sample allocation not given. Sampling was performed 63 days after the first vaccine or placebo injection. The sample in question was peripheral blood, obtained in a trial of Ad26.COV2.S vaccine versus placebo. These receptors all stem from a person aged 18 to 65 who received the Ad26.COV2.S COVID-19 vaccine or a placebo.

The genes are TRBV7-2 and TRBJ1-4, with 7 positions matching TRBD1. Germline assignment: CDR1 SGHTA and CDR2 FQGNSA. The CDR3 contains 15 residues. V trimming: 0 bases; J trimming: 8 bases; junction bases outside the gene matches: 6. As DNA, the CDR3 is TGTGCCAGCAGCTTAGCGGGGACAGTGACCGAAAAACTGTTTTTT. Its protein product is CASSLAGTVTEKLFF.

This clone was observed a few times. CDR3 loop: CASSYSEQGDTEAFF. For the CDR3, the DNA is TGTGCCAGCAGTTACTCAGAACAGGGGGACACTGAAGCTTTCTTT. The V gene is TRBV6-5, the J gene TRBJ1-1; 8 positions agree with TRBD1. V was clipped by 0 bases and J by 3 bases; unmatched bases: 3. The CDR3 length is 15 residues. The germline V gene encodes CDR1 MNHEY and CDR2 SVGAGI.

This chain connects TRBV19 to TRBJ1-2; possible D gene TRBD1, 5 bases. The length of the CDR3 is 12 residues. CDR1 and CDR2 (germline): LNHDA, SQIVND (reference sequence). The V end lost 8 bases, the J end lost 4 bases, and 11 bases lay between the germline ends. CDR3 protein: CASESGSYGYTF. CDR3 nucleotides: TGTGCCAGTGAATCAGGGTCCTATGGCTACACCTTC.

V and J are TRBV18 and TRBJ1-4, with 7 positions matching TRBD1. Trimming took 6 bases from V and 5 from J; bases not matched to a gene: 15. The CDR3 runs to 17 residues. CDR1 is KGHSH and CDR2 is LQKENI in the germline V gene. The CDR3 reads CASSALGPGGRNEKLFF. CDR3 DNA sequence: TGTGCCAGCTCGGCCCTCGGACCAGGGGGGAGAAATGAAAAACTGTTTTTT.

The V and J genes are TRBV19 and TRBJ2-2, with D tentatively TRBD1 (6 bases). Germline V gene data show CDR1 as LNHDA and CDR2 as SQIVND (reference sequence). V was shortened by 3 bases and J by 9 bases, with 26 bases between the two germline ends. The CDR3 extends over 18 amino acids. In DNA form, the CDR3 reads TGTGCCAGTAGTATCAGGGGTACTACCCTAAAGGTGGCCCGGGAGCTGTTTTTT. Protein sequence: CASSIRGTTLKVARELFF.

The J gene is TRBJ1-5, the V gene TRBV27, with 8 bases fitting TRBD1. The ends lost 5 bases at V and 4 bases at J; junction bases unmatched: 7. CDR3 length equals 15 residues. Germline assignment: CDR1 MNHEY and CDR2 SMNVEV (reference sequence). The CDR3 region has the DNA TGTGCCAGCAGTCCCCAGGGGGCGCCGAATCAGCCCCAGCATTTT. This codes for CASSPQGAPNQPQHF.

The J gene is TRBJ2-5, the V gene TRBV13; D is tentatively TRBD1 or TRBD2 (6 bases each). V dropped 5 bases and J dropped 5 bases, with 18 bases sitting between them. The CDR3 length is 15 residues. Germline assignment: CDR1 PRHDT and CDR2 FYEKMQ (reference sequence). For the CDR3, the DNA is TGTGCCAGCAGCGGAAGAGGGGGGCGCCGGGAGACCCAGTACTTC. It codes for CASSGRGGRRETQYF.

The rearrangement joins TRBV7-2 to TRBJ1-4; no reliable D call. Trimming left V 2 bases short and J 0 bases short, with 7 bases between. CDR3 size: 15 residues. Germline assignment: CDR1 SGHTA and CDR2 FQGNSA. CDR3 bases: TGTGCCAGCAGCTTATCCGGCGCAACTAATGAAAAACTGTTTTTT. As protein: CASSLSGATNEKLFF.

The chain uses TRBV29-1 and TRBJ1-1; D perhaps matches TRBD1 (6 bases). The CDR3 totals 13 residues. V was pared by 5 bases and J by 0 bases, with 10 bases between. CDR1 and CDR2 (germline): SQVTM, ANQGSEA. CDR3 DNA sequence: TGCAGCGTTTTGGGGGGCCTGAACACTGAAGCTTTCTTT. It codes for CSVLGGLNTEAFF. Full variable domain (missing parts from reference TRBV29-1 and TRBJ1-1): SAVISQKPSRDICQRGTSLTIQCQVDSQVTMMFWYRQQPGQSLTLIATANQGSEATYESGFVIDKFPISRPNLTFSTLTVSNMSPEDSSIYLCSVLGGLNTEAFFGQGTRLTVV.

The gene calls are TRBV11-2 and TRBJ2-4, with D possibly matching TRBD2 (5 bases). Germline V gene sequence: CDR1 SGHAT, CDR2 FQNNGV. V dropped 5 bases and J dropped 11 bases, with 10 bases sitting between them. The CDR3 covers 11 residues. This chain's CDR3 is CASSRTSFQYF. DNA of the CDR3: TGTGCCAGCAGCCGGACTTCTTTTCAGTACTTC.

V and J are TRBV6-6 and TRBJ1-1, with D tentatively TRBD1 (5 bases). V gave up 11 bases and J gave up 1 base, with 14 bases separating them. Germline V CDR1 and CDR2: MNHNY, SVGAGI (reference sequence). CDR3 size: 13 residues. The CDR3 DNA reads as TGTGCCGGAGCCGGGGGACCGAACACTGAAGCTTTCTTT. The encoded protein is CAGAGGPNTEAFF.

This sequence joins TRBV27 and TRBJ1-2; perhaps TRBD1 as D (5 bases). The CDR3 contains 15 residues. Trimming took off 4 bases at V and 7 bases at J, with 19 bases between the two ends. Germline V CDR1 and CDR2: MNHEY, SMNVEV (reference sequence). This CDR3 is CASSWRQGNVGGYTF. CDR3 bases: TGTGCCAGCAGTTGGCGTCAGGGTAATGTCGGTGGCTACACCTTC.

V and J are TRBV19 and TRBJ1-6; TRBD1 matches at 8 bases. The CDR3 covers 14 residues. Trimming took 6 bases from V and 7 from J; bases not matched to a gene: 5. Germline CDR1 reads LNHDA; CDR2 reads SQIVND (reference sequence). The CDR3 spells CASRIRGQNSPLHF. The CDR3 DNA reads as TGTGCCAGTAGGATCAGGGGGCAAAATTCACCCCTCCACTTT. The entire variable domain, with the rest obtained from reference TRBV19 and TRBJ1-6, is as follows: DGGITQSPKYLFRKEGQNVTLSCEQNLNHDAMYWYRQDPGQGLRLIYYSQIVNDFQKGDIAEGYSVSREKKESFPLTVTSAQKNPTAFYLCASRIRGQNSPLHFGNGTRLTVT.

This clone was seen just once. The CDR3 nucleotides are TGTGCCAGCAGCCAGACAGGGACGAACACTGAAGCTTTCTTT. It is translated as CASSQTGTNTEAFF. The chain is built from TRBV7-9 and TRBJ1-1; 7 nucleotides match TRBD1. This CDR3 spans 14 amino acids. J gave up 1 base and V 5 bases, and 4 bases lay outside the gene matches. Per the germline V gene, CDR1 is SEHNR and CDR2 is FQNEAQ (reference sequence).

The genes are TRBV4-3 and TRBJ2-4; D is possibly TRBD1 (5 bases). CDR1 and CDR2 from the germline V gene are LGHNA and YSLEER. V was clipped by 3 bases and J by 7 bases, with 10 bases between them. This CDR3 is built from 13 residues. The CDR3 is CASSQAKGNIQYF. As DNA, the CDR3 is TGCGCCAGCAGCCAGGCGAAGGGGAACATTCAGTACTTC.

The chain couples TRBV29-1 to TRBJ2-2, with TRBD2 identical over 13 bases. The V gene end was trimmed by 3 bases and the J gene end by 7 bases; junction bases not matched to a gene: 5. This CDR3 region has 15 residues. Germline-derived CDR1 and CDR2 are SQVTM and ANQGSEA. CDR3 DNA sequence: TGCAGCGTTGAGACTAGCGGGGGGAGCTACGGGGAGCTGTTTTTT. Translating it yields CSVETSGGSYGELFF.

In its sample, this clone was seen many times. The chain joins TRBV3-1 (or the pseudogene TRBV3-2) to TRBJ1-1; D is uncertain. Trimming left V 5 bases short and J 3 bases short, with 19 bases between. Germline V gene sequence: CDR1 LGHDT, CDR2 YNNKEL (reference sequence). The length of the CDR3 is 16 residues. DNA for the CDR3: TGTGCCAGCAGCTCTCAAGGCGAAACTCTGGACACTGAAGCTTTCTTT. It specifies CASSSQGETLDTEAFF.

V is TRBV20-1 and J is TRBJ1-6; D gene uncertain. Germline loops: CDR1 DFQATT, CDR2 SNEGSKA (reference sequence). V shed 5 bases and J shed 9 bases, with 8 bases lying between them. The CDR3 spans 11 residues. In nucleotides, the CDR3 is TGCAGTGCTCGACGGGGTTCACCCCTCCACTTT. It translates to CSARRGSPLHF.

CDR3 in DNA: TGCAGTGCTCCAGGTCGAAACATTCAGTACTTC. Protein sequence: CSAPGRNIQYF. The rearrangement joins TRBV20-1 to TRBJ2-4; the D is unclear. The V gene lost 5 bases and the J gene lost 6 bases, with 8 bases spanning the gap. Germline loops: CDR1 DFQATT, CDR2 SNEGSKA (reference sequence). The CDR3 totals 11 residues.

The chain employs TRBV7-8 and TRBJ1-1; D may be TRBD1 (6 bases). The CDR3 sequence is 14 residues long. Germline loops: CDR1 SGHVS, CDR2 FQNEAQ. Trimming cost V 7 bases and J 5 bases, with 17 bases left between them. This chain's CDR3 is CASTPQGINTEAFF. CDR3 DNA sequence: TGTGCCAGCACCCCCCAGGGGATTAATACTGAAGCTTTCTTT.

In its sample, this clone was seen a few times. The chain is built from TRBV19 and TRBJ1-2; D is undetermined. Between the trimmed V and J ends, which lost 3 bases and 0 bases, there was a span of 8 bases. This CDR3 comprises 14 residues. Germline V gene lookup returns CDR1 LNHDA and CDR2 SQIVND (reference sequence). CDR3 sequence reads: CASSMPESNYGYTF. As DNA, the CDR3 is TGTGCCAGTAGTATGCCGGAATCTAACTATGGCTACACCTTC.

J is TRBJ2-3 and V is TRBV12-3 or TRBV12-4; a possible D gene is TRBD2 (5 bases). CDR3 length: 13 residues. Trimming removed 6 bases from V and 8 bases from J, with 15 bases in between. Here the CDR3 DNA reads TGTGCCAGCAGCAAAATCGGCGAGGGTACGCAGTATTTT. Translated: CASSKIGEGTQYF.

A remark on this clone: Other DNA sequences of this sample code for an identical CDR3. The V and J genes are TRBV19 and TRBJ2-2; D gene ambiguous. CDR1 is LNHDA and CDR2 is SQIVND in the germline V gene (reference sequence). The CDR3 length is 14 residues. The V end lost 1 base, the J end lost 1 base, and 4 bases lay between the germline ends. DNA for the CDR3: TGTGCCAGTAGTATAGGAAGGAACACCGGGGAGCTGTTTTTT. Its protein product is CASSIGRNTGELFF.

The chain couples TRBV9 to TRBJ2-4; possibly TRBD1 or TRBD2 for D (5 bases each). The V end was cut by 3 bases, the J end by 9 bases, with 7 bases between. Germline-derived CDR1 and CDR2 are SGDLS and YYNGEE. The CDR3 contains 11 residues. The CDR3: CASSGGTIQYF. The CDR3, as DNA: TGTGCCAGCAGCGGAGGGACCATTCAGTACTTC. The full variable domain, with the rest looked up from reference TRBV9 and TRBJ2-4, is DSGVTQTPKHLITATGQRVTLRCSPRSGDLSVYWYQQSLDQGLQFLIQYYNGEERAKGNILERFSAQQFPDLHSELNLSSLELGDSALYFCASSGGTIQYFGAGTRLSVL.

The chain is built from TRBV2 and TRBJ1-2; no clear D. CDR1 SNHLY and CDR2 FYNNEI come from the germline V gene. The V gene lost 5 bases and the J gene lost 3 bases, with 13 bases spanning the gap. The CDR3 contains 14 residues. The DNA of the CDR3 is TGTGCCAGCAGTCGGACTGTAACGGACTATGGCTACACCTTC. It translates to CASSRTVTDYGYTF.

This clone was counted a single time. V usage is TRBV2 and J usage is TRBJ2-1; 11 positions match TRBD2. Trimming at V came to 11 bases and at J to 8 bases, leaving 11 bases not matched to a gene. This CDR3 is built from 14 residues. CDR1 and CDR2 (germline): SNHLY, FYNNEI. The CDR3 is CASYPGSGGDEQFF. CDR3 in DNA: TGTGCCTCCTACCCCGGTAGCGGGGGGGATGAGCAGTTCTTC.

This clone was found once. The V gene is TRBV6-6, the J gene TRBJ1-1; D is uncertain. The CDR3 runs to 14 residues. Between the trimmed V and J ends, which lost 5 bases and 0 bases, there was a span of 10 bases. Germline V gene lookup returns CDR1 MNHNY and CDR2 SVGAGI (reference sequence). The chain's CDR3 is CASSRREVNTEAFF. DNA of the CDR3: TGTGCCAGCAGTCGGCGGGAGGTGAACACTGAAGCTTTCTTT.

The V call is TRBV2, the J call TRBJ2-3, with 7 positions matching TRBD2. The junction had 6 bases not matched to a gene; V was cut back by 5 bases and J by 1 base. Germline loops: CDR1 SNHLY, CDR2 FYNNEI. The CDR3 is made up of 15 amino acids. CDR3 sequence: CASSSGTIGTDTQYF. The CDR3 DNA sequence: TGTGCCAGCAGTTCCGGGACTATCGGCACAGATACGCAGTATTTT.

V and J are TRBV11-2 and TRBJ2-2, with TRBD1 matching over 10 bases. The germline CDR1 and CDR2 sequences are SGHAT and FQNNGV. CDR3 length equals 16 residues. Trimming took 5 bases from V and 3 from J; bases not matched to a gene: 6. This chain's CDR3 is CASSNRDRGHTGELFF. The CDR3 bases are TGTGCCAGCAGCAACCGGGACAGGGGACACACCGGGGAGCTGTTTTTT.

The chain uses TRBV6-1 and TRBJ2-7, with D perhaps matching TRBD1 (5 bases). The germline V gene has CDR1 MNHNS and CDR2 SASEGT. The CDR3 contains 16 residues. Deletions cut 1 base from V and 0 bases from J, with 13 bases between. The CDR3 is CASSEGRAGFSYEQYF. As DNA, the CDR3 is TGTGCCAGCAGTGAAGGAAGGGCAGGGTTCTCCTACGAGCAGTACTTC.

V usage is TRBV4-1 and J usage is TRBJ2-5; either TRBD1 or TRBD2 may supply D (5 bases each). Trimming removed 0 bases from V and 5 bases from J, with 16 bases in between. The V gene's germline CDR1 is MGHRA and CDR2 YSYEKL. The CDR3 runs 16 residues. The CDR3 here is CASSQEGARDSETQYF. In DNA, the CDR3 is TGCGCCAGCAGCCAAGAAGGGGCGAGGGATTCGGAGACCCAGTACTTC.

The chain joins TRBV6-4 to TRBJ2-5, with a weak D call TRBD1 (5 bases). The CDR3 has 19 amino acids. Per the germline V gene, CDR1 is MRHNA and CDR2 is SNTAGT. V gave up 4 bases and J gave up 3 bases, with 27 bases separating them. The CDR3 sequence is CASSALLSGASHRKETQYF. DNA for the CDR3: TGTGCCAGCAGTGCTTTGCTTAGTGGGGCATCACACCGTAAAGAGACCCAGTACTTC.